Shown below are 7 T cell receptor beta chains from a single sample sequenced in a study of blood T cells in healthy people across ages. Primed by a sample-barcoded 5' primer and a J-beta primer mix, a second PCR proceeded for 7 to 11 cycles. TCRdb processed the 5' RACE reads anew with MiXCR; each CDR3 protein has one entry. The sample lists more than 1,000,000 distinct CDR3 sequences; approximately 25% were seen once. The same data also contributed to another study, on T cells of mothers and their children.

The specimen was blood. These receptors originate from a girl aged 2 to 10 in good health.

The CDR3 DNA is TGTGCCAGCAGTTCCCATCAAGAGAACACTGAAGCTTTCTTT. Amino acid sequence: CASSSHQENTEAFF. J is TRBJ1-1 and V is TRBV6-5, with D hard to call. The CDR3 runs to 14 residues. Between the trimmed V and J ends, which lost 4 bases and 1 base, there was a span of 10 bases. Germline CDR1 MNHEY, CDR2 SVGAGI.

This chain uses TRBV4-1 with TRBJ2-7; unclear D gene. This CDR3 has 15 residues. V lost 1 base and J 4 bases, leaving 14 bases between the germline ends. In germline, CDR1 is MGHRA, CDR2 YSYEKL. In nucleotides, the CDR3 is TGCGCCAGCAGCCAAGGGGCCGCGGAGCCATACGAGCAGTACTTC. Its protein product is CASSQGAAEPYEQYF.

This clonotype was picked up a small number of times. The V gene is TRBV6-6, the J gene TRBJ1-1; the D gene is possibly TRBD1 (5 bases). Per the germline V gene, CDR1 is MNHNY and CDR2 is SVGAGI (reference sequence). This CDR3 spans 14 amino acids. V lost 5 bases and J lost 1, with 11 bases in between. The chain's CDR3 is CASSPPGRNTEAFF. The CDR3 bases are TGTGCCAGCAGTCCCCCAGGGAGGAACACTGAAGCTTTCTTT.

In DNA form, the CDR3 reads TGTGCCAGCAGGATCCCGCACTACTATGGCTACACCTTC. It codes for CASRIPHYYGYTF. The V and J genes are TRBV6-1 and TRBJ1-2, with no clear D. V dropped 6 bases and J dropped 3 bases, with 11 bases sitting between them. This CDR3 spans 13 amino acids. Germline V gives CDR1 MNHNS, CDR2 SASEGT.

V and J are TRBV6-5 and TRBJ2-5; maybe TRBD1 (5 bases). Germline CDR1 is MNHEY and CDR2 is SVGAGI. Trimming shortened V by 0 bases and J by 1 base, and 6 bases separated the two germline ends. The CDR3 spans 14 residues. The DNA of the CDR3 is TGTGCCAGCAGTTACTCGGACACCCAAGAGACCCAGTACTTC. This sequence encodes CASSYSDTQETQYF.

J is TRBJ2-7 and V is TRBV4-3; D is undetermined. Trimming cost V 0 bases and J 3 bases, with 12 bases left between them. The CDR3 sequence is 15 residues long. The V gene's germline CDR1 is LGHNA and CDR2 YSLEER. In DNA, the CDR3 is TGCGCCAGCAGCCAAGATCGGGCGTATCTCTACGAGCAGTACTTC. This codes for CASSQDRAYLYEQYF.

The chain recombines TRBV19 with TRBJ1-2; D is uncertain. The CDR3 extends over 11 amino acids. Trimming stripped 4 bases from V and 3 bases from J, with 3 bases between. Germline CDR1 reads LNHDA; CDR2 reads SQIVND (reference sequence). This CDR3 is CASSTYYGYTF. The CDR3 DNA sequence: TGTGCCAGTAGTACGTACTATGGCTACACCTTC. Full variable domain (remainder filled in from reference TRBV19 and TRBJ1-2): DGGITQSPKYLFRKEGQNVTLSCEQNLNHDAMYWYRQDPGQGLRLIYYSQIVNDFQKGDIAEGYSVSREKKESFPLTVTSAQKNPTAFYLCASSTYYGYTFGSGTRLTVV.